The sequence of this T cell receptor (beta chain) was determined in a study of cytomegalovirus exposure and HLA in healthy donors. Study-wide results and limits: Indistinguishability led to the exclusion of some V segments, TRBV6-2 and TRBV6-3 included.

Trimming cost V 3 bases and J 2 bases, with 8 bases left between them. The germline CDR1 and CDR2 sequences are MGHRA and YSYEKL. CDR3 length equals 13 residues. The PCR had 60 Vbeta and 13 Jbeta primers. The table came from immunoSEQ multiplex PCR; TCRdb's copy has only in-frame clones and leaves some out. The table records around 140,000 clones, roughly three quarters of them present only once. This clone was detected only a few times. Its specificity is unknown. Sequencing was done on a sample of PBMCs. This TCR was sampled from a woman aged 55 to 70 in good health and CMV-seronegative. The rearrangement joins TRBV4-1 to TRBJ2-7, with a possible D match to TRBD1 (5 bases). The DNA of the CDR3 is TGCGCCAGCAGCCATCAGGGCGCCTACGAGCAGTACTTC. This sequence encodes CASSHQGAYEQYF.